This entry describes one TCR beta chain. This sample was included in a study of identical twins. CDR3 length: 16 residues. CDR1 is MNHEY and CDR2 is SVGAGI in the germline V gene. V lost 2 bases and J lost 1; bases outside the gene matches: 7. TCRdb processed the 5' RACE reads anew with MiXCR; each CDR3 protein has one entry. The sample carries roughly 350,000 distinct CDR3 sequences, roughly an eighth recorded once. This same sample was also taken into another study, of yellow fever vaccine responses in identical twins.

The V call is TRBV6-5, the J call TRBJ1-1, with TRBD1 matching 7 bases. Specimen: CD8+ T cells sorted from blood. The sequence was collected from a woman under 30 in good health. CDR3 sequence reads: CASSYVFGTANTEAFF. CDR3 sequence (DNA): TGTGCCAGCAGTTACGTCTTCGGGACAGCGAACACTGAAGCTTTCTTT.